The 28 T cell receptor beta chains listed next were all sequenced from one sample in a study of cytomegalovirus exposure and HLA in healthy donors. The PCR was carried out with 60 Vbeta primers and 13 Jbeta primers. TCRdb keeps only in-frame clones here, not all; method: immunoSEQ multiplex PCR. The profile shows 90,000 or so clones, 65% to 80% of them singletons. The sequencing input was PBMCs. The receptors come from a woman in her late teens or twenties in good health and CMV-seropositive.

This clone was seen only a few times. V is TRBV5-4 and J is TRBJ1-2; the D gene is possibly TRBD1 (6 bases). Germline CDR1 and CDR2: SGHNT and YYREEE (reference sequence). V was trimmed by 4 bases and J by 0 bases, leaving 16 bases between them. The CDR3 length is 16 residues. The CDR3 sequence: CASSPRQGSPNYGYTF. The CDR3 DNA reads as TGTGCCAGCAGCCCGCGTCAGGGGTCTCCTAACTATGGCTACACCTTC.

The chain couples TRBV10-1 to TRBJ1-2; 8 bases align to TRBD1. Unmatched junction bases numbered 15, after V lost 0 bases and J lost 12 bases. Germline V gives CDR1 WNHNN, CDR2 SYGVQD (reference sequence). The CDR3 totals 16 residues. The CDR3 bases are TGCGCCAGCAGTGAGTCCGTGGGGGGACAGGTACCGAGCCACACCTTC. It codes for CASSESVGGQVPSHTF.

The chain has TRBV7-2 and TRBJ1-2; 8 bases agree with TRBD1. Trimming removed 2 bases from V and 1 base from J; junction bases left unmatched: 6. The CDR3 consists of 16 residues. Germline V CDR1 and CDR2: SGHTA, FQGNSA. CDR3 DNA: TGTGCCAGCAGCTTACAGGGGGCTAATGTTAACTATGGCTACACCTTC. This gives the protein CASSLQGANVNYGYTF.

V and J are TRBV5-6 and TRBJ1-4, with D perhaps matching TRBD1 (5 bases). The CDR3 is made up of 17 amino acids. From germline, CDR1 is SGHDT and CDR2 YYEEEE. Trimming removed 4 bases at V and 0 bases at J, with 16 bases between. The CDR3 spells CASSQTAGESTNEKLFF. CDR3 DNA: TGTGCCAGCAGCCAAACAGCGGGGGAGTCAACTAATGAAAAACTGTTTTTT.

The chain has TRBV18 and TRBJ1-4, with no clear D. The germline CDR1 and CDR2 sequences are KGHSH and LQKENI. Trimming removed 3 bases at V and 4 bases at J, with 9 bases between. The CDR3 has 14 amino acids. The CDR3 DNA follows: TGTGCCAGCTCACCTCAGGTTTTTAATGAAAAACTGTTTTTT. It encodes CASSPQVFNEKLFF.

This rearrangement joins TRBV12-5 to TRBJ1-5, with TRBD1 matching 9 bases. Trimming cost V 2 bases and J 9 bases; bases outside gene matches: 8. The CDR3 loop spans 15 amino acids. Germline V gene data show CDR1 as LGHNT and CDR2 as FRNRAP. This chain's CDR3 is CASGLPRDRARPQHF. The CDR3 DNA reads as TGTGCTAGTGGTTTGCCAAGGGACAGGGCCCGGCCCCAGCATTTT. The variable domain in full, completed from reference TRBV12-5 and TRBJ1-5, reads DARVTQTPRHKVTEMGQEVTMRCQPILGHNTVFWYRQTMMQGLELLAYFRNRAPLDDSGMPKDRFSAEMPDATLATLKIQPSEPRDSAVYFCASGLPRDRARPQHFGDGTRLSIL.

CDR3 region: CASSAVGDRGYEQYF. The CDR3 DNA is TGTGCCAGCAGTGCCGTGGGAGACAGGGGTTACGAGCAGTACTTC. The chain joins TRBV7-3 to TRBJ2-7, with 8 bases that match TRBD1. This CDR3 spans 15 amino acids. The germline V gene encodes CDR1 SGHTA and CDR2 FQGTGA. V trimming: 6 bases; J trimming: 4 bases; junction bases outside the gene matches: 11.

The chain uses TRBV6-1 and TRBJ2-7, with D possibly TRBD2 on 6 matching bases. With 7 bases removed from V and 1 base from J, the gap between germline ends came to 8 bases. Germline CDR1 is MNHNS and CDR2 is SASEGT. The CDR3 runs to 12 residues. The CDR3 spells CASKEGSYEQYF. The CDR3 DNA reads as TGTGCCAGCAAGGAGGGGTCCTACGAGCAGTACTTC.

This chain connects TRBV11-2 to TRBJ2-5, with 8 bases identical to TRBD2. Germline lookup yields CDR1 SGHAT and CDR2 FQNNGV. The CDR3 sequence is 18 residues long. With V trimmed by 5 bases and J by 5 bases, 19 bases remained unmatched. In DNA, the CDR3 is TGTGCCAGCAGCCACCCGATGGGGCCGGGGGGGGTATCGGAGACCCAGTACTTC. Amino acid sequence: CASSHPMGPGGVSETQYF.

The rearrangement joins TRBV19 to TRBJ1-1, with 10 positions matching TRBD1. V trimming: 7 bases; J trimming: 6 bases; junction bases outside the gene matches: 5. Germline V gene sequence: CDR1 LNHDA, CDR2 SQIVND (reference sequence). The CDR3 runs to 13 residues. CDR3 coding DNA: TGTGCCAGTACCCCCGGGACAGGGGCTGAAGCTTTCTTT. Its translation: CASTPGTGAEAFF.

J is TRBJ2-7 and V is TRBV7-8; 7 nucleotides agree with TRBD2. Germline V gives CDR1 SGHVS, CDR2 FQNEAQ. The CDR3 runs to 13 residues. V shed 3 bases, J shed 6 bases, and the junction held 5 bases outside the gene matches. The CDR3 bases are TGTGCCAGCAGCTTGAGGACGGGGGGCGAGCAGTACTTC. Its protein is CASSLRTGGEQYF.

The chain carries TRBV7-2 and TRBJ1-1; a weak D match, TRBD1 (5 bases). Deletions cut 5 bases from V and 6 bases from J, with 13 bases between. CDR3 size: 13 residues. Germline CDR1 is SGHTA and CDR2 is FQGNSA. The DNA for the CDR3 is TGTGCCAGCAGCCCCCAGCGGGGCCCTGAAGCTTTCTTT. Residues: CASSPQRGPEAFF.

The chain employs TRBV28 and TRBJ1-4; TRBD1 might be the D (6 bases). V was trimmed by 3 bases and J by 17 bases, leaving 16 bases between them. CDR1 MDHEN and CDR2 SYDVKM come from the germline V gene. This CDR3 spans 12 amino acids. The DNA for the CDR3 is TGTGCCAGCAGTTTCGGCTGGACAGTACGTTTTTTT. Protein product: CASSFGWTVRFF.

The CDR3 is CASSLARSGEQYF. CDR3 bases: TGTGCCAGCAGTTTAGCCCGGTCGGGGGAGCAGTACTTC. The chain recombines TRBV27 with TRBJ2-7; TRBD2 might be the D (5 bases). CDR1 MNHEY and CDR2 SMNVEV come from the germline V gene (reference sequence). The length of the CDR3 is 13 residues. V lost 2 bases to trimming and J lost 7 bases, with 12 bases between them.

The gene calls are TRBV19 and TRBJ2-1; 10 positions match TRBD2. In germline, CDR1 is LNHDA, CDR2 SQIVND (reference sequence). The CDR3 sequence is 16 residues long. The V gene end was trimmed by 6 bases and the J gene end by 4 bases; junction bases not matched to a gene: 9. The DNA of the CDR3 is TGTGCCAGTAGCCCTAGCGGGAGAGGGGGTTACAATGAGCAGTTCTTC. Translating it yields CASSPSGRGGYNEQFF.

This clone turned up a few times. The chain recombines TRBV4-2 with TRBJ2-2, with 7 bases lining up with TRBD2. Germline V gene data show CDR1 as LGHNA and CDR2 as YNFKEQ. The CDR3 has 14 amino acids. J gave up 1 base and V 6 bases, and 2 bases lay outside the gene matches. In DNA, the CDR3 is TGTGCCAGCAGGGGAGGGTTGAACACCGGGGAGCTGTTTTTT. It encodes CASRGGLNTGELFF.

The chain is built from TRBV7-3 and TRBJ2-2, with 8 positions matching TRBD2. This CDR3 spans 17 amino acids. CDR1 and CDR2 from the germline V gene are SGHTA and FQGTGA. Trimming took 5 bases from V and 4 from J; bases not matched to a gene: 12. CDR3 in amino acids: CASSTPGGGGSTGELFF. CDR3 nucleotide sequence: TGTGCCAGCAGCACCCCGGGCGGCGGGGGGAGCACCGGGGAGCTGTTTTTT.

The V and J genes are TRBV6-6 and TRBJ1-5; 10 bases match TRBD1. With V trimmed by 5 bases and J by 4 bases, 8 bases remained unmatched. The CDR3 extends over 16 amino acids. Germline V gives CDR1 MNHNY, CDR2 SVGAGI (reference sequence). The CDR3 loop is CASSPAGTGVNQPQHF. CDR3 in DNA: TGTGCCAGCAGTCCAGCTGGGACAGGGGTAAATCAGCCCCAGCATTTT.

This clone has ten or more counts. The rearrangement links TRBV27 to TRBJ2-3; no firm D call. The CDR3 totals 15 residues. The germline V and J ends were trimmed by 7 bases and 2 bases, with 16 bases remaining between them. Looked up from germline, CDR1 is MNHEY and CDR2 is SMNVEV (reference sequence). This chain's CDR3 is CASKVAEISTDTQYF. CDR3 sequence (DNA): TGTGCCAGCAAAGTGGCGGAGATATCCACAGATACGCAGTATTTT.

This clone showed up just once. The genes are TRBV2 and TRBJ1-5; D is ambiguous. With 8 bases removed from V and 8 bases from J, the gap between germline ends came to 10 bases. Germline assignment: CDR1 SNHLY and CDR2 FYNNEI. The CDR3 consists of 11 residues. The CDR3 nucleotides read TGTGCCAGCGGGCCAGTCGAGCCCCAGCATTTT. Its translation: CASGPVEPQHF.

The rearrangement links TRBV5-1 to TRBJ2-5; 9 nucleotides align to TRBD2. This CDR3 comprises 16 residues. The germline gives CDR1 SGHRS, CDR2 YFSETQ. The trim removed 0 bases at V and 0 bases at J, leaving 3 bases unmatched. CDR3 bases: TGCGCCAGCAGCTTGGCGGCTAGCGGGGACCAAGAGACCCAGTACTTC. Its translation: CASSLAASGDQETQYF.

V gene TRBV7-9 combines with J gene TRBJ2-3, with TRBD2 matching over 7 bases. Losses at the gene ends were 4 bases for V and 6 bases for J; bases not matched to a gene: 10. Per the germline V gene, CDR1 is SEHNR and CDR2 is FQNEAQ (reference sequence). The CDR3 length is 15 residues. The CDR3: CASSSRGTTPDTQYF. CDR3 nucleotide sequence: TGTGCCAGCAGCTCCCGGGGGACTACTCCCGATACGCAGTATTTT.

The chain carries TRBV9 and TRBJ2-3; 7 bases line up with TRBD1. Germline CDR1 and CDR2: SGDLS and YYNGEE. J was trimmed by 2 bases and V by 4 bases; bases with no gene match: 4. The CDR3 has 14 amino acids. The CDR3 protein is CASSRGQLTDTQYF. DNA for the CDR3: TGTGCCAGCAGCCGGGGACAGCTCACAGATACGCAGTATTTT.

The chain couples TRBV25-1 to TRBJ1-6; the D gene is possibly TRBD1 (5 bases). The CDR3 length is 14 residues. Trimming stripped 2 bases from V and 10 bases from J, with 12 bases between. Germline V lookup: CDR1 MGHDK, CDR2 SYGVNS. Here the CDR3 DNA reads TGTGCCAGCAGTGAACCCAGGGTAGGGTCACCCCTCCACTTT. Amino acid sequence: CASSEPRVGSPLHF.

The genes are TRBV19 and TRBJ2-1; 10 positions agree with TRBD2. This CDR3 comprises 14 residues. The germline CDR1 and CDR2 sequences are LNHDA and SQIVND (reference sequence). With V trimmed by 8 bases and J by 8 bases, 9 bases remained unmatched. CDR3 DNA: TGTGCCAGTGAAAGTGAAGCGGGAGGGTATGAGCAGTTCTTC. Encoded protein: CASESEAGGYEQFF.

The rearrangement joins TRBV5-1 to TRBJ2-7, with D possibly being TRBD1 (5 bases). The CDR3 sequence is 13 residues long. Looked up from germline, CDR1 is SGHRS and CDR2 is YFSETQ. Trimming pared 7 bases from V and 2 bases from J, leaving 13 bases between. The CDR3 DNA sequence: TGCGCCAGCGGAACAGGAGAAGCCTACGAGCAGTACTTC. Its translation is CASGTGEAYEQYF.

The V call is TRBV6-6, the J call TRBJ2-1; TRBD2 might be the D (6 bases). Germline values: CDR1 MNHNY, CDR2 SVGAGI (reference sequence). The V gene lost 5 bases and the J gene lost 5 bases, with 13 bases spanning the gap. The CDR3 covers 14 residues. The CDR3 spells CASSVGGPDNEQFF. CDR3 DNA sequence: TGTGCCAGCAGTGTAGGAGGGCCCGACAATGAGCAGTTCTTC.

This chain links TRBV4-3 with TRBJ2-2; D call uncertain. This CDR3 comprises 14 residues. Germline V gives CDR1 LGHNA, CDR2 YSLEER. The V end lost 0 bases, the J end lost 9 bases, and 11 bases lay between the germline ends. Here the CDR3 DNA reads TGCGCCAGCAGCCAAGATGTCGGGTCCAGGGAGCTGTTTTTT. It codes for CASSQDVGSRELFF.